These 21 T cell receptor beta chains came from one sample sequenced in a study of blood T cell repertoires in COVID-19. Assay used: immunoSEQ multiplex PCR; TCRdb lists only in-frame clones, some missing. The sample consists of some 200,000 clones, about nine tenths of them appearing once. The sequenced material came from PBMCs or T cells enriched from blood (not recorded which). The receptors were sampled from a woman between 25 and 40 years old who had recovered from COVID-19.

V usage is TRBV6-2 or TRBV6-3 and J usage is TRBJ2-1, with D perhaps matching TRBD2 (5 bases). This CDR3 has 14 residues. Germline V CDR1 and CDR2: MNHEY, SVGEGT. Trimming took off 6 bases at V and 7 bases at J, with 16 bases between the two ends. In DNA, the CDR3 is TGTGCCAGCAGCCCCCCCTCCCTAGCAAATGAGCAGTTCTTC. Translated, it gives CASSPPSLANEQFF.

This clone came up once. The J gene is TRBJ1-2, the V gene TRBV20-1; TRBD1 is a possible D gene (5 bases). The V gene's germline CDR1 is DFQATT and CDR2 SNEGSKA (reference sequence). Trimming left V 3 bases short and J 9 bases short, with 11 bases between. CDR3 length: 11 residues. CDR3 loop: CSARAGGRYTF. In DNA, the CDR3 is TGCAGTGCTAGGGCCGGGGGTCGCTACACCTTC.

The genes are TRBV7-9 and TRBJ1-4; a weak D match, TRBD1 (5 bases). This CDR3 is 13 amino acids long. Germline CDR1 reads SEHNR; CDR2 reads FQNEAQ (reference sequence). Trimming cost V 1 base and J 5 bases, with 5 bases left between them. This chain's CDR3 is CASSLGQNEKLFF. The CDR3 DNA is TGTGCCAGCAGCTTAGGACAGAATGAAAAACTGTTTTTT.

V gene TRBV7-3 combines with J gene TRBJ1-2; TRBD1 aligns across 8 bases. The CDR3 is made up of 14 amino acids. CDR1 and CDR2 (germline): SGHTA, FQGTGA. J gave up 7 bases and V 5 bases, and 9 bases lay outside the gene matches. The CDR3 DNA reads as TGTGCCAGCAGCCAAAACGGACAGGGAGTTGGCTACACCTTC. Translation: CASSQNGQGVGYTF.

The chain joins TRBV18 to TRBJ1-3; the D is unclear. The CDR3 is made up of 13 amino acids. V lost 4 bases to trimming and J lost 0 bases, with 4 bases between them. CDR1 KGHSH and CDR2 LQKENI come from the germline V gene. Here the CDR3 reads CASSHLSGNTIYF. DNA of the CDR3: TGTGCCAGCTCACATCTCTCTGGAAACACCATATATTTT.

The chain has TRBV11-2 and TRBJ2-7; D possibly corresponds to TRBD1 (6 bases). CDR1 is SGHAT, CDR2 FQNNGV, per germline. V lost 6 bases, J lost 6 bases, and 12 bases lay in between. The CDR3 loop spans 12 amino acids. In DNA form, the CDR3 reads TGTGCCAGCAGACAGACAGGCCGCGAGCAGTACTTC. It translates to CASRQTGREQYF.

CDR3 nucleotides: TGTGCCAGCAGCAATATTGTGCGGGGGGGAGAGACCAGCTCTGGGGCCAACGTCCTGACTTTC. Its translation is CASSNIVRGGETSSGANVLTF. The chain joins TRBV21-1 to TRBJ2-6; the table names TRBD2, a call not compared with the DNA. TRBV21-1 is given as a pseudogene. The CDR3 contains 21 residues.

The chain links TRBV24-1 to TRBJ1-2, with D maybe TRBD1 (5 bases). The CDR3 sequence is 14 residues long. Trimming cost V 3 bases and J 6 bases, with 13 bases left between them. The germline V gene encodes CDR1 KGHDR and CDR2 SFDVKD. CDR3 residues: CATSDGGEGNGYTF. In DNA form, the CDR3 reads TGTGCCACCAGTGATGGAGGGGAAGGGAATGGCTACACCTTC.

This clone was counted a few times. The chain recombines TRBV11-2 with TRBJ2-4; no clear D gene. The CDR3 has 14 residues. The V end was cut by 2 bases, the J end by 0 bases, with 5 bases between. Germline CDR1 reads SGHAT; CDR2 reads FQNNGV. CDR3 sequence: CASSLTIAKNIQYF. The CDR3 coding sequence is TGTGCCAGCAGCTTAACTATAGCCAAAAACATTCAGTACTTC.

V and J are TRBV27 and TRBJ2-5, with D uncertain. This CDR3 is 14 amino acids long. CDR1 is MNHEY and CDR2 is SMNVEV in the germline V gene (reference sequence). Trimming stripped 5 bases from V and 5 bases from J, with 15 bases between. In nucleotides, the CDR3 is TGTGCCAGCAGTCCCATCCGAGCTTATGAGACCCAGTACTTC. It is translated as CASSPIRAYETQYF.

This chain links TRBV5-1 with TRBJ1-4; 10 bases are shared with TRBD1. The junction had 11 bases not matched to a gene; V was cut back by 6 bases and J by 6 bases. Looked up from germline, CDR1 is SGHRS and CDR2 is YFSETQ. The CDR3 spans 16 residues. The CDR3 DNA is TGCGCCAGCAAATTGCAGGGGACAGGGGATCATGAAAAACTGTTTTTT. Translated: CASKLQGTGDHEKLFF.

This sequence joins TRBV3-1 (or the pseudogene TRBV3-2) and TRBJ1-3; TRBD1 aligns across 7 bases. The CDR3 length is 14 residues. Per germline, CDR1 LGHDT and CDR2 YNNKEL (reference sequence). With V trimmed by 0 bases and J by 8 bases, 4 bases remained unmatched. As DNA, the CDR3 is TGTGCCAGCAGCCAAGAAGACAGGGCCGACACCATATATTTT. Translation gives CASSQEDRADTIYF.

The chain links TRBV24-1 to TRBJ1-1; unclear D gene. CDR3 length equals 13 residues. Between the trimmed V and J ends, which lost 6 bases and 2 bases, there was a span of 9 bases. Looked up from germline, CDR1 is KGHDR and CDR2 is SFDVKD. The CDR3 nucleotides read TGTGCCACCAGTTCGACTGGAAACACTGAAGCTTTCTTT. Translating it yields CATSSTGNTEAFF.

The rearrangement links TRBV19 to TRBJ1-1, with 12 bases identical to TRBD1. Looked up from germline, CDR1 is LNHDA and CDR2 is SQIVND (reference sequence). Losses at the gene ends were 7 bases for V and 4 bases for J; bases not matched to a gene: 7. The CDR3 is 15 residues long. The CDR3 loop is CASTETGQGATEAFF. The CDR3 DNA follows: TGTGCCAGTACCGAAACGGGACAGGGGGCCACTGAAGCTTTCTTT.

CDR3 protein: CASSRRTEATNEKLFF. CDR3 bases: TGTGCCAGTAGTCGACGGACAGAAGCAACTAATGAAAAACTGTTTTTT. The rearrangement uses TRBV19 and TRBJ1-4; perhaps TRBD1 as D (6 bases). This CDR3 contains 16 residues. V was clipped by 5 bases and J by 0 bases, with 13 bases between them. Germline CDR1 and CDR2: LNHDA and SQIVND (reference sequence).

CDR3 amino acids: CASSRGGISYNEQFF. CDR3 bases: TGTGCCAGTAGCCGCGGGGGAATAAGCTACAATGAGCAGTTCTTC. The chain joins TRBV19 to TRBJ2-1; 7 bases line up with TRBD2. V shed 6 bases and J 3 bases; nucleotides not matched to a gene: 8. The CDR3 loop spans 15 amino acids. CDR1 and CDR2 from the germline V gene are LNHDA and SQIVND (reference sequence).

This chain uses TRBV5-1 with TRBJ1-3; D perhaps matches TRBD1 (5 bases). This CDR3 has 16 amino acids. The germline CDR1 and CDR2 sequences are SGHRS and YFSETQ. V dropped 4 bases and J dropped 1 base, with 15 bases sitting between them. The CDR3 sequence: CASSVNVGGSGNTIYF. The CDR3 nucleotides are TGCGCCAGCAGCGTTAATGTGGGGGGATCTGGAAACACCATATATTTT. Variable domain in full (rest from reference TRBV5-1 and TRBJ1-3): KAGVTQTPRYLIKTRGQQVTLSCSPISGHRSVSWYQQTPGQGLQFLFEYFSETQRNKGNFPGRFSGRQFSNSRSEMNVSTLELGDSALYLCASSVNVGGSGNTIYFGEGSWLTVV.

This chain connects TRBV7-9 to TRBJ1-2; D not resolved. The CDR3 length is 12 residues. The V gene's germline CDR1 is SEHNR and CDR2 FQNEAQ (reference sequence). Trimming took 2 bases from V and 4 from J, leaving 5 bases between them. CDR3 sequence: CASSLNSYGYTF. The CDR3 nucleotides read TGTGCCAGCAGCTTAAACAGCTATGGCTACACCTTC.

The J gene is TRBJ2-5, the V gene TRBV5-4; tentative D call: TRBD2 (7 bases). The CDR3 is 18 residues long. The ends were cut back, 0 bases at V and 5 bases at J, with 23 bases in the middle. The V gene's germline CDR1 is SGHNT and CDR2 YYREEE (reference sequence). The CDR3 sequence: CASSLEGIWGGARETQYF. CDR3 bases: TGTGCCAGCAGCTTGGAAGGGATTTGGGGGGGGGCGAGGGAGACCCAGTACTTC.

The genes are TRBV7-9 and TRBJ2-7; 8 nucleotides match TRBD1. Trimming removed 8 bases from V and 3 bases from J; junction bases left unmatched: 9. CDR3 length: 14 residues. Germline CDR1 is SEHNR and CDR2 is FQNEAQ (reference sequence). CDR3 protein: CASLRTGKDYEQYF. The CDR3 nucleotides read TGTGCCAGCTTGCGGACAGGGAAAGACTACGAGCAGTACTTC. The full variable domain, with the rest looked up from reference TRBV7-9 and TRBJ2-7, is DTGVSQNPRHKITKRGQNVTFRCDPISEHNRLYWYRQTLGQGPEFLTYFQNEAQLEKSRLLSDRFSAERPKGSFSTLEIQRTEQGDSAMYLCASLRTGKDYEQYFGPGTRLTVT.

The CDR3 is CASSEDRVANEQFF. The CDR3 region has the DNA TGTGCCAGCAGTGAGGACAGGGTTGCCAATGAGCAGTTCTTC. V gene TRBV6-1 combines with J gene TRBJ2-1; TRBD1 matches at 8 bases. The CDR3 is 14 amino acids. The junction had 4 bases not matched to a gene; V was cut back by 3 bases and J by 6 bases. Germline V lookup: CDR1 MNHNS, CDR2 SASEGT.